Listed below are T cell receptor beta chains from one sample, sequenced in a study of T-cell reconstitution after alpha-beta-depleted transplantation in children. TCRdb re-called the PCR reads with MiXCR, one entry per CDR3 protein. The sample has around 480,000 distinct CDR3 sequences; 30% to 35% are singletons. The source material was PBMCs from the stem cell graft donor, sampled from the stem cell graft. The source is a human donor who donated a stem cell graft to a child with aplastic anemia. Both conserved end residues are trimmed from each CDR3. Each record gives: V gene, clone size, J gene, CDR3 protein. Some rows mark clone size as missing; the rest say once, few, many or name a class of expanded clone.

>TRBV27|-|TRBJ1-4
ASSLFRENEKLF
>TRBV18|-|TRBJ2-7
ASSPAQMTGGEQY
>TRBV13|few|TRBJ1-3
ASSLGQGRRTFSGNTIY
>TRBV6-5|-|TRBJ1-5
ASSYFGQGNQPQH
>TRBV29-1|few|TRBJ2-1
SDRLAGGNEQF
>TRBV3-1|-|TRBJ2-3
TSSRQSTDTQY
>TRBV6-1|-|TRBJ1-2
ASSTTGNYGYT
>TRBV7-2|few|TRBJ1-2
ASSKDQHRGVGYT
>TRBV12-3/TRBV12-4|few|TRBJ1-4
ASNRGSTNEKLF
>TRBV13|-|TRBJ2-1
ASRPGGRVGEQF
>TRBV6-1|-|TRBJ2-1
ASSALRRGYNEQF
>TRBV6-1|many|TRBJ1-2
ASSEASQGFYGYT
>TRBV11-2|few|TRBJ2-3
ASSLGGSPGSSTDTQY
>TRBV5-6|-|TRBJ1-2
ASSWPGVYGYT
>TRBV20-1|-|TRBJ1-5
SARVSPADNSNQPQH
>TRBV6-2/TRBV6-3|-|TRBJ1-1
ASSYVRNMNTEAF
>TRBV30|-|TRBJ1-1
AWSVRPAEAF
>TRBV19|-|TRBJ2-1
ASSMKGDSYNEQF
>TRBV27|-|TRBJ2-1
ASARTAGSAYNEQF
>TRBV5-4|few|TRBJ2-1
ASSLAKLAGAYNEQF
>TRBV6-5|few|TRBJ1-1
ASSYGTGVMTEAF
>TRBV5-1|-|TRBJ2-1
ASSRGLAGGGSSEQF
>TRBV15|few|TRBJ2-7
ATSSYTSEQY
>TRBV6-5|few|TRBJ1-2
ASSMDRVGGYT
>TRBV6-1|-|TRBJ2-7
ASSPKGTSGRARSYEQY
>TRBV12-3/TRBV12-4|many|TRBJ1-1
ASRLGQGAKNTEAF
>TRBV13|few|TRBJ1-1
ASSGLGLLSRTEAF